This TCR beta chain was sequenced in a study of spatial heterogeneity in lung cancer (dated by TCRdb to between 2018 and 2020). Turning to the overall study: Beta-chain transcripts were consistently detected in greater numbers than alpha-chain transcripts, which likely reflected higher beta-chain transcript abundance. At surgery, around 200 tumor regions, some 61 matched nontumor lung samples and about 56 PBMC samples were TCR-sequenced for both alpha and beta chains. TCR transcript counts in tumor regions correlated strongly with a T cell transcriptional module score from matched bulk RNA-seq. In the raw uncorrected reads, each unique combination of TCR and UMI appeared more than ten times on average. Nonsynonymous mutation counts, determined by whole-exome sequencing of tumor tissue, were related to features of the TCR repertoire. In non-small cell lung cancer, the study made a quantitative comparison of TCR alpha and beta repertoires among multiple tumor regions, matched nontumor lung and blood. Study-level results and caveats: TCR-seq coverage of tumor T cells was estimated at only 7% to 8% for alpha chains and less than 15% for beta chains. The tumor nonsynonymous mutation count correlated with the number of expanded intratumoral alpha and beta TCRs. Additional single-cell paired TCR alpha and beta sequencing was considered necessary to confirm, at a functional level, the hypothesis that regional TCRs recognize regional mutations. Counts of ubiquitous and regional expanded TCRs correlated with counts of ubiquitous and regional nonsynonymous mutations, respectively.

Library construction relied on 5' RACE. Instrument on record: NextSeq 500. The TCR library protocol attached a unique molecular identifier to each TCR cDNA molecule to allow correction of PCR and sequencing errors. The study's own analysis went as follows. TCR identification, UMI-based error correction and CDR3 extraction were all carried out with Decombinator tools. TCRs above a frequency of 2 per 1,000, corresponding to the top 1% of the tumor frequency distribution, were defined as expanded. Expanded tumor TCRs were classed as regional if statistically deemed absent (corrected P<0.05) from at least one tumor region, otherwise ubiquitous. Renyi diversity was computed with the R vegan package after each repertoire had been subsampled 100 times to 5,000 TCRs. To build CDR3 similarity networks, amino acid triplet string-kernel similarity was used, and CDR3s were connected when their pairwise similarity was above 0.82. TCRdb took the public reads, trimmed them with fastp at Q25, ran MiXCR for clone calling and kept in-frame beta chains. CDR3 protein duplicates are merged, each entry listing the most common genes and DNA. The V and J calls shown here were made by TCRdb, not taken from the authors' results. The sample table holds approximately 13,000 distinct CDR3 sequences, of which 4% to 5.5% were seen once. Clones ranked in the top ten supply under 30% of the sample.

This clonotype was found many times. Its antigen remains unidentified. There are no base qualities to consult, and no much larger clone falls within one base. This beta chain is an off-target read within a library intended for alpha chains, so its frequency means little. Reading the label with the study, this specimen's time point is: sample taken at primary tumor resection. Samples were obtained from approximately 76 patients with early-stage, untreated non-small cell lung cancer from the lung TRACERx cohort. TCR sequencing used whole RNA extracted from tumor and nontumor lung tissue, or from cryopreserved PBMC samples, without cell sorting. Patients were selected for TCR sequencing only if sufficient RNA was available from at least two tumor regions. Before being selected, tumor and adjacent nontumor lung specimens were reviewed by a lung pathologist. The germline V gene specifies SGHVS as CDR1 and FQNEAQ as CDR2. V and J lose 3 bases and 7 bases, and a span of 4 bases separates them. The CDR3 holds 11 amino acids from the cysteine to the phenylalanine. Only CDR3 DNA remains: 33 bases, in frame from the first base.

The input for sequencing was lung tumor tissue, taken at surgery. The source of this sequence is a male donor with early-stage non-small cell lung cancer. The chain is encoded by TRBV7-8 joined to TRBJ2-1, with no confident D gene call. The CDR3 loop reads CASSFLNEQFF. The DNA sequence reads TGTGCCAGCAGCTTCTTGAATGAGCAGTTCTTC.